This T cell receptor beta chain was identified during a study of a mutant IDH1 vaccine in newly diagnosed glioma. Sequencing was performed with immunoSEQ multiplex PCR; in TCRdb, only in-frame clones are kept and a portion is missing. The data contain tens of thousands of clones, approximately 92% of them singletons. This CDR3 contains 14 residues. CDR1 and CDR2 from the germline V gene are SGDLS and YYNGEE. Trimming pared 2 bases from V and 0 bases from J, leaving 8 bases between. Specified time point: week 35, safety follow-up. A 20-mer mutant IDH1 peptide at 300 ug was injected subcutaneously with topical imiquimod. Of note for this clone: Its specificity is not known.

This clonotype was obtained from a man aged 50-59 years with glioma. The starting material was PBMCs, obtained from a glioma patient whose treatment included an IDH1 peptide vaccine. The chain joins TRBV9 to TRBJ1-1; no clear D gene. In DNA form, the CDR3 reads TGTGCCAGCAGCGTCGGGCAGTTGAACACTGAAGCTTTCTTT. This gives the protein CASSVGQLNTEAFF.